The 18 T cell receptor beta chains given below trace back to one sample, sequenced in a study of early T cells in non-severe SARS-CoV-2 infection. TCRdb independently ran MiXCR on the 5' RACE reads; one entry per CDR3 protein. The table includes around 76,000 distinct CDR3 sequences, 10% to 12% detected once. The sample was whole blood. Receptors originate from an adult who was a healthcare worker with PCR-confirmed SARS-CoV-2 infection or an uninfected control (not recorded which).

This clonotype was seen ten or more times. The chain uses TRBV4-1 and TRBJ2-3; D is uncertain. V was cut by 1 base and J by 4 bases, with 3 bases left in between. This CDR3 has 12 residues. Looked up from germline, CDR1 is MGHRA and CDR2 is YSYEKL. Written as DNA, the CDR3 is TGCGCCAGCAGCCAAGCAGCAGATACGCAGTATTTT. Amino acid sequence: CASSQAADTQYF.

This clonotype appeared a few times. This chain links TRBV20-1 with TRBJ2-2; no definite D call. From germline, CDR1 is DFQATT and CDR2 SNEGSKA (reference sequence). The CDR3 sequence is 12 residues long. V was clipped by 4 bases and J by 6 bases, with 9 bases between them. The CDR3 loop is CSANPGAGELFF. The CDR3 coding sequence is TGCAGTGCTAACCCAGGCGCCGGGGAGCTGTTTTTT.

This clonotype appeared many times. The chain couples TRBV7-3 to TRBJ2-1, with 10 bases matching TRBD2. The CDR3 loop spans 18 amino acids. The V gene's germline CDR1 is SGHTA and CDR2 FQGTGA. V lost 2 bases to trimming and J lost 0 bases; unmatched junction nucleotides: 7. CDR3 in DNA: TGTGCCAGCAGCTTATCTGGTAGCGGGGGGAACTCCTACAATGAGCAGTTCTTC. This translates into CASSLSGSGGNSYNEQFF.

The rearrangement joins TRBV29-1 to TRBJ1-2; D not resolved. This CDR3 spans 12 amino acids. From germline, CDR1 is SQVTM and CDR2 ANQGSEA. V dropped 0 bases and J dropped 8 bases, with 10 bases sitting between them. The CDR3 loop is CSVEDTSMGYTF. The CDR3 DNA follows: TGCAGCGTTGAAGATACCAGTATGGGCTACACCTTC.

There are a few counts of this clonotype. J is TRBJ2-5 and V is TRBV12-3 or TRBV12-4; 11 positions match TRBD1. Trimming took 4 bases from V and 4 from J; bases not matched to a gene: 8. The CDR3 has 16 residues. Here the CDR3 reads CASSSSGTGGGETQYF. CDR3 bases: TGTGCCAGCAGTTCCTCCGGGACAGGGGGGGGAGAGACCCAGTACTTC.

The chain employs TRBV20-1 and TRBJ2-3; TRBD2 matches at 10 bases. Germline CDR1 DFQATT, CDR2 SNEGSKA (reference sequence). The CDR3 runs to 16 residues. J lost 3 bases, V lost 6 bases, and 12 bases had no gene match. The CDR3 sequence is CSATEPSGGLTDTQYF. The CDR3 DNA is TGCAGTGCCACTGAGCCTAGCGGGGGTCTGACAGATACGCAGTATTTT.

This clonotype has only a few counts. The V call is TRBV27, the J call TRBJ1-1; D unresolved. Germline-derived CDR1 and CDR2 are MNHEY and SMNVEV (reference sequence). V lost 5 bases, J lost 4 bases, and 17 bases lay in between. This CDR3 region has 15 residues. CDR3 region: CASSPLGTARTEAFF. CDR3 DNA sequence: TGTGCCAGCAGTCCCCTGGGAACCGCACGCACTGAAGCTTTCTTT.

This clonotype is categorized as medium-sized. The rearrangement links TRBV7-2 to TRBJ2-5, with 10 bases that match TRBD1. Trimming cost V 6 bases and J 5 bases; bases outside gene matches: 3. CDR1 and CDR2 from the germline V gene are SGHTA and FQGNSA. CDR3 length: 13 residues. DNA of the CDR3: TGTGCCAGCAGGCGGACAGGGGGGGAGACCCAGTACTTC. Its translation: CASRRTGGETQYF.

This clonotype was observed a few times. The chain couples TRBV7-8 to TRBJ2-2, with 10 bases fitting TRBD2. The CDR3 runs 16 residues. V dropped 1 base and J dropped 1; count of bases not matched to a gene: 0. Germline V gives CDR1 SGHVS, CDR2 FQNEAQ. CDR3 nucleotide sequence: TGTGCCAGCAGCTTAGGGACTAGCGGGAACACCGGGGAGCTGTTTTTT. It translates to CASSLGTSGNTGELFF.

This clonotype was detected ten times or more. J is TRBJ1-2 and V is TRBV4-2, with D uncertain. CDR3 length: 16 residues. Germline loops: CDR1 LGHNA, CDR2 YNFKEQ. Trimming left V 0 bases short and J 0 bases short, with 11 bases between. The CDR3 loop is CASSQEEGRPNYGYTF. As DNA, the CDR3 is TGTGCCAGCAGCCAAGAGGAGGGCAGGCCTAACTATGGCTACACCTTC.

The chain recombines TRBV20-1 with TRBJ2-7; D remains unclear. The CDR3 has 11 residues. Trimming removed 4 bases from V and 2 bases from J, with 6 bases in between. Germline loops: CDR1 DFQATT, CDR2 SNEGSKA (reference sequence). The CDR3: CSATGPYEQYF. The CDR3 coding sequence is TGCAGTGCTACCGGCCCCTACGAGCAGTACTTC.

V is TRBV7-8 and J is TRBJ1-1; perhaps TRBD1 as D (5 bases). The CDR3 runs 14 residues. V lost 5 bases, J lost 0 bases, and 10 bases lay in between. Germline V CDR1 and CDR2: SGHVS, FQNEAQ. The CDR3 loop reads CASSPHRLNTEAFF. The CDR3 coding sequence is TGTGCCAGCAGCCCCCACAGGTTGAACACTGAAGCTTTCTTT.

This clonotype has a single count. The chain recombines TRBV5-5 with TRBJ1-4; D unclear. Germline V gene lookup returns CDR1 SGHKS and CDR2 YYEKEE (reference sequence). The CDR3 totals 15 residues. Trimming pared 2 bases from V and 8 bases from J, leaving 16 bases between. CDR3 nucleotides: TGTGCCAGCAGCTTTTCATCCGGGAGCGCGGAAAAACTGTTTTTT. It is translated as CASSFSSGSAEKLFF.

The CDR3 bases are TGTGCCAGCAGGGGAACTACCGGATCTCAGGAGCAACTGTTTTTT. It translates to CASRGTTGSQEQLFF. The V call is TRBV12-3 or TRBV12-4, the J call TRBJ1-4, with D unresolved. Trimming took off 6 bases at V and 12 bases at J, with 23 bases between the two ends. The CDR3 loop spans 15 amino acids.

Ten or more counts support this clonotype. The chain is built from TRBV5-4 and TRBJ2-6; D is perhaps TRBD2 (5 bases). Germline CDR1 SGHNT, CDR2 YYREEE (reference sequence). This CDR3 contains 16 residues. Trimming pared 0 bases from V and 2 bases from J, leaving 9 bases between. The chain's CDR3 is CASSLEGGPGANVLTF. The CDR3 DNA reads TGTGCCAGCAGCTTGGAGGGCGGGCCTGGGGCCAACGTCCTGACTTTC.

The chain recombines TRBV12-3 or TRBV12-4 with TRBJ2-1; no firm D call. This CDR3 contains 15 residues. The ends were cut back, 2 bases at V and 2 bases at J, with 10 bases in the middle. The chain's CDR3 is CASSLRGRTYNEQFF. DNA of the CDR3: TGTGCCAGCAGTTTAAGAGGTCGGACCTACAATGAGCAGTTCTTC.

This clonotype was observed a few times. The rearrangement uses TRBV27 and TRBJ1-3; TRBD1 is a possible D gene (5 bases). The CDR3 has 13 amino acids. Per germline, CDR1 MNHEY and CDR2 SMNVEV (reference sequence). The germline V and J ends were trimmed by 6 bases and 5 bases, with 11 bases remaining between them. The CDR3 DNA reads TGTGCCAGCAGCGGGCCAGGGAGAAACACCATATATTTT. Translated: CASSGPGRNTIYF.

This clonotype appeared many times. The CDR3: CAISDVGRQETQYF. The CDR3 DNA reads TGTGCCATCAGTGACGTCGGTAGACAAGAGACCCAGTACTTC. The chain carries TRBV10-3 and TRBJ2-5; D gene unclear. The ends were cut back, 3 bases at V and 2 bases at J, with 10 bases in the middle. The germline CDR1 and CDR2 sequences are ENHRY and SYGVKD. The CDR3 has 14 residues.